Listed below are T cell receptor beta chains from one sample, sequenced in a study of CD8+ T cells in alopecia areata. This table comes from immunoSEQ multiplex PCR, and its TCRdb copy is limited to in-frame clones, with some not included. The table has some 240,000 clones, roughly 56% seen once; the top ten hold 1.6%. The material sequenced was CD4+ T cells sorted from blood, taken at week 4, from a patient treated with tofacitinib. These receptors all come from a human donor with alopecia areata. Each CDR3 is given with its conserved first and last residue. Fields, in order: clone size, D gene, J gene, V gene, CDR3 DNA, CDR3 protein. A D gene is named only where the DNA matches it firmly. Clone sizes are given selectively: once, few, many, or a class where the clone is expanded.

clone_size: NA
d_call: TRBD2
j_call: TRBJ2-1
v_call: TRBV5-1
cdr3_nt: TGCGCCAGCAGCCCGGGACTAGCGGGGGTCAATGAGCAGTTCTTC
cdr3_aa: CASSPGLAGVNEQFF

clone_size: NA
d_call: NA
j_call: TRBJ1-5
v_call: TRBV4-3
cdr3_nt: TGCGCCAGCAGCCAAGAATACAGGGGCAATCAGCCCCAGCATTTT
cdr3_aa: CASSQEYRGNQPQHF

clone_size: few
d_call: NA
j_call: TRBJ1-4
v_call: TRBV7-2
cdr3_nt: TGTGCCAGCGGCAATACAGCTGAAAAACTGTTTTTT
cdr3_aa: CASGNTAEKLFF

clone_size: few
d_call: TRBD1
j_call: TRBJ1-4
v_call: TRBV6-5
cdr3_nt: TGTGCCAGCAGTTCAGACAGGGGGCTGTTCCGGGAAAAACTGTTTTTT
cdr3_aa: CASSSDRGLFREKLFF

clone_size: once
d_call: NA
j_call: TRBJ2-3
v_call: TRBV4-3
cdr3_nt: TGCGCCAGCAGCCAAGATCAAGATACGCAGTATTTT
cdr3_aa: CASSQDQDTQYF

clone_size: NA
d_call: NA
j_call: TRBJ1-2
v_call: TRBV9
cdr3_nt: TGTGCCAGCAGCGGCGGGGCTGGGAGGACGGATCTGAGTGGCTACACCTTC
cdr3_aa: CASSGGAGRTDLSGYTF

clone_size: NA
d_call: NA
j_call: TRBJ2-7
v_call: TRBV30
cdr3_nt: TGTGCCTGGAACCCAGGGGGGTACGAACAGTACTTC
cdr3_aa: CAWNPGGYEQYF

clone_size: NA
d_call: NA
j_call: TRBJ2-7
v_call: TRBV10-3
cdr3_nt: TGTGCCATCAGTGGAGGACAGAGCTACGAGCAGTACTTC
cdr3_aa: CAISGGQSYEQYF

clone_size: NA
d_call: NA
j_call: TRBJ1-1
v_call: TRBV30
cdr3_nt: TGTGCCTGGAACCGGCCGACCATAAGGCCTGAAGCTTTCTTT
cdr3_aa: CAWNRPTIRPEAFF

clone_size: NA
d_call: NA
j_call: TRBJ1-1
v_call: TRBV30
cdr3_nt: TGTGCCTGGAGTGTAGGAGCAGGGCGGACTGAAGCTTTCTTT
cdr3_aa: CAWSVGAGRTEAFF

clone_size: NA
d_call: NA
j_call: TRBJ2-7
v_call: TRBV7-2
cdr3_nt: TGTGCCAGCAGCTTCAGATCGGGGGACTCCTACGAGCAGTACTTC
cdr3_aa: CASSFRSGDSYEQYF

clone_size: NA
d_call: NA
j_call: TRBJ2-2
v_call: TRBV2
cdr3_nt: TGTGCCAGCAGTGAAGTTAGACAGACCGGGGAGCTGTTTTTT
cdr3_aa: CASSEVRQTGELFF

clone_size: NA
d_call: TRBD1
j_call: TRBJ2-7
v_call: TRBV5-1
cdr3_nt: TGCGCCAGCAGCTTGAGTACCAGGGGGAAGGACTACGAGCAGTACTTC
cdr3_aa: CASSLSTRGKDYEQYF

clone_size: few
d_call: TRBD2
j_call: TRBJ2-3
v_call: TRBV28
cdr3_nt: TGTGCCAGCAGTCTTACTCGGGCAGCGGGGAGGGCGGATACGCAGTATTTT
cdr3_aa: CASSLTRAAGRADTQYF

clone_size: many
d_call: NA
j_call: TRBJ2-3
v_call: TRBV6-1
cdr3_nt: TGTGCCAGCAGTTCCACAGGGTTGGCAGATACGCAGTATTTT
cdr3_aa: CASSSTGLADTQYF

clone_size: NA
d_call: NA
j_call: TRBJ2-6
v_call: TRBV7-3
cdr3_nt: TGTGCCAGCAGCACCGGGCACAACGTCCTGACTTTC
cdr3_aa: CASSTGHNVLTF

clone_size: NA
d_call: NA
j_call: TRBJ1-2
v_call: TRBV20-1
cdr3_nt: TGCAGTGCTAGAGACCCACCGGGCCTAAGGTTC
cdr3_aa: CSARDPPGLRF

clone_size: many
d_call: NA
j_call: TRBJ1-1
v_call: TRBV7-2
cdr3_nt: TGTGCCAGCAGCGTTAACACTGAAGCTTTCTTT
cdr3_aa: CASSVNTEAFF

clone_size: NA
d_call: NA
j_call: TRBJ2-1
v_call: TRBV4-3
cdr3_nt: TGCGCCAGCAGCCTTCGGGGCTCCACAACCCAGTTCTTC
cdr3_aa: CASSLRGSTTQFF

clone_size: NA
d_call: TRBD1
j_call: TRBJ1-1
v_call: TRBV29-1
cdr3_nt: TGCAGCGTCGGAACAGGGGAAGATTTCTTT
cdr3_aa: CSVGTGEDFF

clone_size: few
d_call: NA
j_call: TRBJ2-6
v_call: TRBV5-5
cdr3_nt: TGTGCCAGCAGCTTGGCAGTGGACCCTTCTGGGGCCAACGTCCTGACTTTC
cdr3_aa: CASSLAVDPSGANVLTF

clone_size: NA
d_call: TRBD1
j_call: TRBJ1-5
v_call: TRBV2
cdr3_nt: TGTGCCAGCAGTGTGGACAGGAGCCAGCCCCAGCATTTT
cdr3_aa: CASSVDRSQPQHF

clone_size: NA
d_call: NA
j_call: TRBJ1-1
v_call: TRBV5-1
cdr3_nt: TGCGCCAGCAGCTTGATTCACGGGGAAAACACTGAAGCTTTCTTT
cdr3_aa: CASSLIHGENTEAFF

clone_size: few
d_call: NA
j_call: TRBJ2-5
v_call: TRBV14
cdr3_nt: TGTGCCAGCAGCCATCGGTCCGAGACCCAGTACTTC
cdr3_aa: CASSHRSETQYF

clone_size: NA
d_call: NA
j_call: TRBJ1-1
v_call: TRBV27
cdr3_nt: TGTGCCAGCAGGGGAAACATGAACACTGAAGCTTTCTTT
cdr3_aa: CASRGNMNTEAFF

clone_size: few
d_call: NA
j_call: TRBJ1-1
v_call: TRBV6-5
cdr3_nt: TGTGCCAGCAGTTACTCGAGGCAGACTAAGAACACTGAAGCTTTCTTT
cdr3_aa: CASSYSRQTKNTEAFF